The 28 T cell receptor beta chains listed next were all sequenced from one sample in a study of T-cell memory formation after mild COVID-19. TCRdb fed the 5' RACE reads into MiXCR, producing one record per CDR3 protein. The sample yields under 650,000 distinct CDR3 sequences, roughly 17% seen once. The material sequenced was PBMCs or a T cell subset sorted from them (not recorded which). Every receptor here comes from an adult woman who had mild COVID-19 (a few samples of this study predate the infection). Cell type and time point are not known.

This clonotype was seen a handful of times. The chain's CDR3 is CASSQDSGNHFKNIQYF. CDR3 sequence (DNA): TGCGCCAGCAGCCAAGACAGCGGGAACCACTTCAAAAACATTCAGTACTTC. The chain uses TRBV4-3 and TRBJ2-4; 7 bases agree with TRBD2. V shed 0 bases, J shed 3 bases, and the junction held 8 bases outside the gene matches. The length of the CDR3 is 17 residues. CDR1 and CDR2 (germline): LGHNA, YSLEER.

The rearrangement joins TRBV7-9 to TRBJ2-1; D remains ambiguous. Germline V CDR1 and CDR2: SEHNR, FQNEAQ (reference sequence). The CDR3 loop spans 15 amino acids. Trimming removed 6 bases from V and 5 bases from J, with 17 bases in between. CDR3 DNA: TGTGCCAGCAGATTTATCCTTGATCTACACAATGAGCAGTTCTTC. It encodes CASRFILDLHNEQFF. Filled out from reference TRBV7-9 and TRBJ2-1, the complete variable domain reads DTGVSQNPRHKITKRGQNVTFRCDPISEHNRLYWYRQTLGQGPEFLTYFQNEAQLEKSRLLSDRFSAERPKGSFSTLEIQRTEQGDSAMYLCASRFILDLHNEQFFGPGTRLTVL.

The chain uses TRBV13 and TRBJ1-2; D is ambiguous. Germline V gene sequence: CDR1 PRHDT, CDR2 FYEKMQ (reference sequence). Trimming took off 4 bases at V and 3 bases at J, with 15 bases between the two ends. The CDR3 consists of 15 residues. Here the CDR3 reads CASSSGRADDYGYTF. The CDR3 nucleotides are TGTGCCAGCAGCTCTGGGAGGGCGGATGACTATGGCTACACCTTC.

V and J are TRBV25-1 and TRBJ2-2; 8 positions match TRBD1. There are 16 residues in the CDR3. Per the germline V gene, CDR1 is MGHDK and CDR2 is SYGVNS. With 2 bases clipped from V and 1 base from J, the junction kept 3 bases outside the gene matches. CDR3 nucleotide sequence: TGTGCCAGCAGTGAAGGGACAGGCGAGAACACCGGGGAGCTGTTTTTT. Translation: CASSEGTGENTGELFF.

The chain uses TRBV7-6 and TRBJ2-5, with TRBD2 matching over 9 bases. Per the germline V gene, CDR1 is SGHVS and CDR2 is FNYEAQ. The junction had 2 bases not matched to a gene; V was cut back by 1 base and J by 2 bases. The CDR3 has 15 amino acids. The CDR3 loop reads CASSLGGGGQETQYF. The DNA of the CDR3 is TGTGCCAGCAGCTTAGGCGGGGGGGGACAAGAGACCCAGTACTTC. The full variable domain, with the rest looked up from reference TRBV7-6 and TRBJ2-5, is GAGVSQSPRYKVTKRGQDVALRCDPISGHVSLYWYRQALGQGPEFLTYFNYEAQQDKSGLPNDRFSAERPEGSISTLTIQRTEQRDSAMYRCASSLGGGGQETQYFGPGTRLLVL.

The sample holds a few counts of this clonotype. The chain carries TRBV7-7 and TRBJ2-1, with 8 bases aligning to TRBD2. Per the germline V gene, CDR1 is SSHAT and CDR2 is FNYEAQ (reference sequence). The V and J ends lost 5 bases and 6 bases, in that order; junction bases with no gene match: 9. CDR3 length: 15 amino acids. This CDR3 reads CASSPVAGGRNEQFF. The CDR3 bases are TGTGCCAGCAGCCCGGTGGCGGGGGGACGCAATGAGCAGTTCTTC. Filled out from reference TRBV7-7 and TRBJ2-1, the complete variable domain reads GAGVSQSPRYKVTKRGQDVTLRCDPISSHATLYWYQQALGQGPEFLTYFNYEAQPDKSGLPSDRFSAERPEGSISTLTIQRTEQRDSAMYRCASSPVAGGRNEQFFGPGTRLTVL.

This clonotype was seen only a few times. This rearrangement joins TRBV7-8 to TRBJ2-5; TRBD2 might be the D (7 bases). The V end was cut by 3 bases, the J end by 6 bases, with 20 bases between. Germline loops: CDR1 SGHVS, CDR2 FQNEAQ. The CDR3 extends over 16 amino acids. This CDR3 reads CASSFTPRGATQTQYF. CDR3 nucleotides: TGTGCCAGCAGCTTCACCCCTCGGGGGGCGACCCAGACCCAGTACTTC.

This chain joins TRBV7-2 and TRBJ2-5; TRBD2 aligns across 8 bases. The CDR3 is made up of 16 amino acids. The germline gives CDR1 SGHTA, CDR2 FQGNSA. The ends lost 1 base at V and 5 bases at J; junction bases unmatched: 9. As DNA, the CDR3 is TGTGCCAGCAGCTTAGGTGGTATAGCGGGAAGGGAGACCCAGTACTTC. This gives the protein CASSLGGIAGRETQYF. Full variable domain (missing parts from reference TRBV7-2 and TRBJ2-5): GAGVSQSPSNKVTEKGKDVELRCDPISGHTALYWYRQSLGQGLEFLIYFQGNSAPDKSGLPSDRFSAERTGGSVSTLTIQRTQQEDSAVYLCASSLGGIAGRETQYFGPGTRLLVL.

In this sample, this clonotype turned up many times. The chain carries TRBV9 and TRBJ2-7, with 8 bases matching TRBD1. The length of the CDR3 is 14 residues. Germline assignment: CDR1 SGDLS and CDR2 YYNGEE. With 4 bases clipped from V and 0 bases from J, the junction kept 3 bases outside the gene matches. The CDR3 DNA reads TGTGCCAGCAGCCGTGGACAGGGCTCCTACGAGCAGTACTTC. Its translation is CASSRGQGSYEQYF.

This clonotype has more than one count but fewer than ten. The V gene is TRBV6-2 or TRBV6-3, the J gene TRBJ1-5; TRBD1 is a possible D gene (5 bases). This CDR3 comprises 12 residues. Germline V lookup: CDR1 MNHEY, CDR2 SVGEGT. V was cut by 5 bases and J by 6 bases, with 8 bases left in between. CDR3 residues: CASSPRVQPQHF. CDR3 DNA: TGTGCCAGCAGTCCCAGGGTTCAGCCCCAGCATTTT.

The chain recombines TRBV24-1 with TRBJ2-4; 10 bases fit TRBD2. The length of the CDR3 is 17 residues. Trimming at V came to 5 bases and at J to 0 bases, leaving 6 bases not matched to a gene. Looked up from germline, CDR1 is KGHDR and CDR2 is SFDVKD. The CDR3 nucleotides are TGTGCCACCAGTGCGTCAGCGGGGGGGATAGCCAAAAACATTCAGTACTTC. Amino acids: CATSASAGGIAKNIQYF.

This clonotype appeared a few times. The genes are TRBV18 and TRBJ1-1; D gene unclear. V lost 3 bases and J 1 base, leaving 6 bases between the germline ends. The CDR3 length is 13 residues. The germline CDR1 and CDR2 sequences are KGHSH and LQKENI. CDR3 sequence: CASSPEPNTEAFF. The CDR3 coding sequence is TGTGCCAGCTCACCGGAACCGAACACTGAAGCTTTCTTT. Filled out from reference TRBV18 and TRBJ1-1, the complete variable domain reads NAGVMQNPRHLVRRRGQEARLRCSPMKGHSHVYWYRQLPEEGLKFMVYLQKENIIDESGMPKERFSAEFPKEGPSILRIQQVVRGDSAAYFCASSPEPNTEAFFGQGTRLTVV.

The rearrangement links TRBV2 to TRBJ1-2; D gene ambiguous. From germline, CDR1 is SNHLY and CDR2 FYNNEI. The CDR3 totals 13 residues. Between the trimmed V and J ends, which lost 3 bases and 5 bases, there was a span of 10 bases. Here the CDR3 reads CASSDRGTYGYTF. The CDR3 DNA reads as TGTGCCAGCAGTGACCGGGGAACTTATGGCTACACCTTC.

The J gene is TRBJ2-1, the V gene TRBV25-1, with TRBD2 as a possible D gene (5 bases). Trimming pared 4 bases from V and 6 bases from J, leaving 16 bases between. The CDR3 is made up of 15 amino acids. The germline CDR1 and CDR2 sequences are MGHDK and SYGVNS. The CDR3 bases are TGTGCCAGCAGTGCAGAGGGATCCCAATTCAATGAGCAGTTCTTC. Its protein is CASSAEGSQFNEQFF.

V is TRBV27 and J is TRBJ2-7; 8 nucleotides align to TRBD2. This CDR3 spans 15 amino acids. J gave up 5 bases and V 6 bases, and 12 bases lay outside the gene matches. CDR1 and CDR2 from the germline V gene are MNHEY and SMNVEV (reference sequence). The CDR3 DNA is TGTGCCAGCAGACGATCAAGCGGGAGCAGCAACGAGCAGTACTTC. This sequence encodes CASRRSSGSSNEQYF.

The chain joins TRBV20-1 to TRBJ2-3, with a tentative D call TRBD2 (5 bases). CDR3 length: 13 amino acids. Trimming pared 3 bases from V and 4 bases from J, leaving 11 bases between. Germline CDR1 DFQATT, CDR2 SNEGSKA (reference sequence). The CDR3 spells CSARSSSPDTQYF. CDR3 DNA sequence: TGCAGTGCTAGGAGTTCTAGCCCAGATACGCAGTATTTT.

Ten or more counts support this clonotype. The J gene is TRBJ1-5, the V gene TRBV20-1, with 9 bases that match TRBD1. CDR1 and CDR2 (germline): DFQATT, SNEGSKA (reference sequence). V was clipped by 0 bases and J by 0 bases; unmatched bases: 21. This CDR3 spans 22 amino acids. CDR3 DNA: TGCAGTGCTAGAGATGACCGGGACAGGGAAAGGGGTATTGGATATAGCAATCAGCCCCAGCATTTT. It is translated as CSARDDRDRERGIGYSNQPQHF.

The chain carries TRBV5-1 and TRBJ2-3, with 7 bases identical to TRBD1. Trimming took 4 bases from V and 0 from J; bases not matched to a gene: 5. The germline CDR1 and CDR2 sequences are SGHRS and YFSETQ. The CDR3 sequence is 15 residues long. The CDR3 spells CASSQIRGSTDTQYF. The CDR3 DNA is TGCGCCAGCAGCCAAATCAGGGGGAGCACAGATACGCAGTATTTT.

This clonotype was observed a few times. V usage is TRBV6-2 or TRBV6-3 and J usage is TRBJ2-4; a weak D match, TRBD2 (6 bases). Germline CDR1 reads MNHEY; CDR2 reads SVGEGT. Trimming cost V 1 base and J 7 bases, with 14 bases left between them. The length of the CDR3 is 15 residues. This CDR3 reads CASSYYGREVNIQYF. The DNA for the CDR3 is TGTGCCAGCAGTTACTACGGCAGGGAGGTCAACATTCAGTACTTC.

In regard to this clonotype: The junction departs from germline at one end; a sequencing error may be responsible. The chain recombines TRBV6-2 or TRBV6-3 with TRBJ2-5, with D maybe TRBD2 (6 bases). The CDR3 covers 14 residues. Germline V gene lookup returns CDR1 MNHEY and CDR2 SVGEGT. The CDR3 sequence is CDSTPGRPRGAQYF. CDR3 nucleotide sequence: TGTGACAGCACTCCGGGCCGCCCGCGGGGAGCCCAGTACTTC.

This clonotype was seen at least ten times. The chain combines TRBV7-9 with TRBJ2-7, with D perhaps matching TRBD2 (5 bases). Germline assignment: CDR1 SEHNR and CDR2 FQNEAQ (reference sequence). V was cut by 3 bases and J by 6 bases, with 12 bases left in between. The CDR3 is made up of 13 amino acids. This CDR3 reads CASSFRDLGEQYF. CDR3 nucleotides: TGTGCCAGCAGCTTCCGGGATTTGGGCGAGCAGTACTTC.

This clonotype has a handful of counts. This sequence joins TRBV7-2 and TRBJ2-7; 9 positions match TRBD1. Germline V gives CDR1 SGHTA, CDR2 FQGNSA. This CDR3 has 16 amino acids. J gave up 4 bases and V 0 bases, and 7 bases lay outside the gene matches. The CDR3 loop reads CASSLARDRVTYEQYF. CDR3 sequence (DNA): TGTGCCAGCAGCTTAGCACGGGACAGGGTGACGTACGAGCAGTACTTC.

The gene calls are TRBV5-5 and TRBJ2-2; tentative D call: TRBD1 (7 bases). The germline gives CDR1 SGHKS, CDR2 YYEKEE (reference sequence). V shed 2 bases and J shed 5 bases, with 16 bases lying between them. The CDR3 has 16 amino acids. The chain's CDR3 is CASSFRGTWVTGELFF. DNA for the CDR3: TGTGCCAGCAGCTTCAGGGGGACTTGGGTGACCGGGGAGCTGTTTTTT.

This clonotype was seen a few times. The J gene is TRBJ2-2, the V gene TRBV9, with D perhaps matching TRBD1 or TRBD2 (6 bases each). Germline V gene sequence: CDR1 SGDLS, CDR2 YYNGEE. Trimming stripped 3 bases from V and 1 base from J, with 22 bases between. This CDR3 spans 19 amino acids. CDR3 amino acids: CASSEGGQNSFKNTGELFF. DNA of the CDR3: TGTGCCAGCAGCGAGGGAGGACAGAATTCCTTCAAGAACACCGGGGAGCTGTTTTTT.

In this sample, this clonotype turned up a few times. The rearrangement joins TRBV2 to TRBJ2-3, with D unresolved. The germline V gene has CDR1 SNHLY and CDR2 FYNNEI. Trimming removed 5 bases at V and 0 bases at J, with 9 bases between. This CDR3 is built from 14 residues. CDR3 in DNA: TGTGCCAGCAGTCAACAGCAAAGCACAGATACGCAGTATTTT. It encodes CASSQQQSTDTQYF.

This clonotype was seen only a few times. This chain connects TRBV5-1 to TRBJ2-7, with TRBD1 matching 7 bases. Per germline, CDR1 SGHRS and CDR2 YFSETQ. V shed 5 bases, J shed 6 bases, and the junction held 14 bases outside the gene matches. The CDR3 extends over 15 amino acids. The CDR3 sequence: CASRREGGRIGEQYF. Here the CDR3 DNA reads TGCGCCAGCAGGAGGGAAGGGGGCAGGATCGGCGAGCAGTACTTC.

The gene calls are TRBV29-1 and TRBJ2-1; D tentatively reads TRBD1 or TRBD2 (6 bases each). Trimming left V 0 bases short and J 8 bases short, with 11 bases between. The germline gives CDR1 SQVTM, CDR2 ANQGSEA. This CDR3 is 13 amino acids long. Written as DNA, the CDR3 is TGCAGCGTTGAAGAAGGAGGGGGAGATGAGCAGTTCTTC. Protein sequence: CSVEEGGGDEQFF.

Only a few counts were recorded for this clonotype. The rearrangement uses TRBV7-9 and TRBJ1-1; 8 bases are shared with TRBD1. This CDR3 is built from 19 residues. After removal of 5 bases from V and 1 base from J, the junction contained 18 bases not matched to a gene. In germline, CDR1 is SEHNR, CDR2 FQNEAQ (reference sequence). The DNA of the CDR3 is TGTGCCAGCAGCCAGGTTGGGACAGGCGGAGCAGGTACGAACACTGAAGCTTTCTTT. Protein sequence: CASSQVGTGGAGTNTEAFF.